The rows below give T cell receptor beta chains drawn from one sample of a study of metastatic and nonmetastatic thyroid tumors. Using MiXCR, TCRdb reanalyzed the PCR reads. Of fewer than 35,000 clones detected, 20% to 25% appear once; the ten largest clones hold less than 4%. Material: tumor tissue. These receptors all stem from a male donor with papillary thyroid cancer or a benign thyroid nodule (not recorded which). Some clones in this sample may be carry-over from other donors' samples. Both conserved end residues are part of each CDR3. Fields, in order: V gene, D gene, CDR3 length, J gene, clone size, CDR3 protein, CDR3 DNA. The D gene is left open where the match is weak. Size is stated for part of the rows, as once, few or many counts, or as a class when the clone is expanded.

v_call: TRBV6-2/TRBV6-3; d_call: .; cdr3_length: 15; j_call: TRBJ2-1; clone_size: few; cdr3_aa: CASSPLRGDTNEQFF; cdr3_nt: TGTGCCAGCAGTCCTCTTAGGGGGGACACCAATGAGCAGTTCTTC
v_call: TRBV25-1; d_call: TRBD2; cdr3_length: 16; j_call: TRBJ2-5; clone_size: many; cdr3_aa: CASSEYLAGGLETQYF; cdr3_nt: TGTGCCAGCAGTGAATATCTAGCGGGAGGGCTAGAGACCCAGTACTTC
v_call: TRBV20-1; d_call: TRBD2; cdr3_length: 17; j_call: TRBJ2-1; clone_size: many; cdr3_aa: CSARDRTSPRSYNEQFF; cdr3_nt: TGCAGTGCTAGAGATAGGACTAGCCCCCGCTCCTACAATGAGCAGTTCTTC
v_call: TRBV2; d_call: TRBD2; cdr3_length: 14; j_call: TRBJ2-7; clone_size: .; cdr3_aa: CASVKNGGAYEQYF; cdr3_nt: TGTGCCAGCGTCAAAAATGGGGGGGCCTACGAGCAGTACTTC
v_call: TRBV7-9; d_call: .; cdr3_length: 13; j_call: TRBJ1-5; clone_size: many; cdr3_aa: CASSLGGDQPQHF; cdr3_nt: TGTGCCAGCAGCTTAGGAGGGGATCAGCCCCAGCATTTT
v_call: TRBV19; d_call: .; cdr3_length: 15; j_call: TRBJ2-7; clone_size: few; cdr3_aa: CASIGRQVASYEQYF; cdr3_nt: TGTGCCAGTATCGGACGGCAGGTCGCGTCCTACGAGCAGTACTTC
v_call: TRBV5-1; d_call: TRBD1; cdr3_length: 16; j_call: TRBJ2-3; clone_size: .; cdr3_aa: CASSLATGFSTDTQYF; cdr3_nt: TGCGCCAGCAGCTTGGCGACAGGGTTTTCCACAGATACGCAGTATTTT
v_call: TRBV19; d_call: TRBD1; cdr3_length: 13; j_call: TRBJ2-1; clone_size: few; cdr3_aa: CATGTGIVNDHFF; cdr3_nt: TGTGCCACCGGGACAGGGATCGTCAATGATCATTTCTTC
v_call: TRBV5-1; d_call: TRBD1; cdr3_length: 15; j_call: TRBJ2-7; clone_size: .; cdr3_aa: CASSPAGTGAYEQYF; cdr3_nt: TGCGCCAGCAGCCCCGCCGGGACAGGAGCTTACGAGCAGTACTTC
v_call: TRBV7-9; d_call: .; cdr3_length: 12; j_call: TRBJ1-4; clone_size: many; cdr3_aa: CASGFSHEKLFF; cdr3_nt: TGTGCCAGCGGGTTCTCCCATGAAAAACTGTTTTTT
v_call: TRBV6-1; d_call: .; cdr3_length: 12; j_call: TRBJ2-3; clone_size: many; cdr3_aa: CASGSPTDTQYF; cdr3_nt: TGTGCCAGCGGGAGTCCTACAGATACGCAGTATTTT
v_call: TRBV4-3; d_call: .; cdr3_length: 15; j_call: TRBJ2-1; clone_size: many; cdr3_aa: CASSQGGGTANEQFF; cdr3_nt: TGCGCCAGCAGCCAAGGAGGAGGGACGGCGAATGAGCAGTTCTTC
v_call: TRBV6-1; d_call: .; cdr3_length: 11; j_call: TRBJ2-7; clone_size: .; cdr3_aa: CASGTFYEQYF; cdr3_nt: TGTGCCAGCGGGACGTTCTACGAGCAGTACTTC
v_call: TRBV7-9; d_call: .; cdr3_length: 13; j_call: TRBJ2-1; clone_size: many; cdr3_aa: CASSYMGKDEQFF; cdr3_nt: TGTGCCAGCAGCTATATGGGGAAAGATGAGCAGTTCTTC
v_call: TRBV3-1; d_call: .; cdr3_length: 13; j_call: TRBJ1-6; clone_size: many; cdr3_aa: CASSLGRNSPLHF; cdr3_nt: TGTGCCAGCAGCCTGGGCCGTAATTCACCCCTCCACTTT
v_call: TRBV10-3; d_call: TRBD1; cdr3_length: 16; j_call: TRBJ2-3; clone_size: few; cdr3_aa: CAISEWTGGALDTQYF; cdr3_nt: TGTGCCATCAGTGAGTGGACAGGGGGCGCCCTTGATACGCAGTATTTT
v_call: TRBV20-1; d_call: .; cdr3_length: 13; j_call: TRBJ1-1; clone_size: many; cdr3_aa: CSAGGRVNTEAFF; cdr3_nt: TGCAGTGCTGGAGGCAGGGTGAACACTGAAGCTTTCTTT
v_call: TRBV28; d_call: TRBD2; cdr3_length: 11; j_call: TRBJ2-3; clone_size: many; cdr3_aa: CASSEAGTLGF; cdr3_nt: TGTGCCAGCAGCGAAGCGGGAACCCTAGGGTTT
v_call: TRBV29-1; d_call: TRBD2; cdr3_length: 12; j_call: TRBJ2-1; clone_size: many; cdr3_aa: CSVGLAANEQFF; cdr3_nt: TGCAGCGTGGGACTAGCGGCCAATGAGCAGTTCTTC
v_call: TRBV20-1; d_call: .; cdr3_length: 17; j_call: TRBJ1-2; clone_size: .; cdr3_aa: CSGLTGFAGPNNYGYTF; cdr3_nt: TGCAGTGGCCTAACAGGGTTCGCCGGTCCGAATAACTATGGCTACACCTTC
v_call: TRBV6-2/TRBV6-3; d_call: TRBD2; cdr3_length: 14; j_call: TRBJ2-7; clone_size: medium-sized; cdr3_aa: CASSFSGRAYEQYF; cdr3_nt: TGTGCCAGCAGTTTTAGCGGGAGAGCTTACGAGCAGTACTTC
v_call: TRBV4-1; d_call: .; cdr3_length: 15; j_call: TRBJ1-1; clone_size: .; cdr3_aa: CASSQVTGSDTEAFF; cdr3_nt: TGCGCCAGCAGCCAAGTCACAGGGTCGGACACTGAAGCTTTCTTT
v_call: TRBV29-1; d_call: .; cdr3_length: 12; j_call: TRBJ2-7; clone_size: many; cdr3_aa: CSVTRGVYEQYF; cdr3_nt: TGCAGCGTTACCAGGGGAGTCTACGAGCAGTACTTC
v_call: TRBV30; d_call: .; cdr3_length: 13; j_call: TRBJ2-5; clone_size: many; cdr3_aa: CAWSVPGLETQYF; cdr3_nt: TGTGCCTGGAGTGTACCAGGGTTGGAGACCCAGTACTTC
v_call: TRBV5-5; d_call: .; cdr3_length: 14; j_call: TRBJ2-5; clone_size: .; cdr3_aa: CASGLELAAMTQYF; cdr3_nt: TGTGCCAGCGGCTTGGAATTGGCAGCCATGACCCAGTACTTC
v_call: TRBV11-2; d_call: TRBD2; cdr3_length: 15; j_call: TRBJ2-7; clone_size: .; cdr3_aa: CASSPDLGTSGAQYF; cdr3_nt: TGTGCCAGCAGCCCAGACCTTGGTACTAGCGGGGCTCAGTACTTC
v_call: TRBV11-3; d_call: TRBD1; cdr3_length: 14; j_call: TRBJ2-7; clone_size: medium-sized; cdr3_aa: CASSFSGQGQEQYF; cdr3_nt: TGTGCCAGCAGCTTCTCGGGACAGGGTCAAGAGCAGTACTTC
v_call: TRBV11-2; d_call: TRBD2; cdr3_length: 18; j_call: TRBJ2-1; clone_size: .; cdr3_aa: CSSRTRRSSGGLHNEQFF; cdr3_nt: TGTTCCAGCAGGACCCGAAGGTCTAGCGGGGGCCTCCACAATGAGCAGTTCTTC
v_call: TRBV6-5; d_call: .; cdr3_length: 14; j_call: TRBJ2-1; clone_size: .; cdr3_aa: CASSYNGAYNEQFF; cdr3_nt: TGTGCCAGCAGTTACAACGGAGCCTACAATGAGCAGTTCTTC
v_call: TRBV3-1; d_call: .; cdr3_length: 14; j_call: TRBJ2-3; clone_size: many; cdr3_aa: CASSQASRRAAQYF; cdr3_nt: TGTGCCAGCAGCCAAGCCTCGCGCCGGGCCGCGCAGTATTTT
v_call: TRBV19; d_call: .; cdr3_length: 16; j_call: TRBJ2-2; clone_size: .; cdr3_aa: CASSINPDLLPGELFF; cdr3_nt: TGTGCCAGTAGTATAAATCCTGACCTACTCCCCGGGGAGCTGTTTTTT
v_call: TRBV20-1; d_call: .; cdr3_length: 17; j_call: TRBJ1-5; clone_size: .; cdr3_aa: CSARDPFRAGSNQPQHF; cdr3_nt: TGCAGTGCTAGAGATCCATTTAGGGCAGGGAGCAATCAGCCCCAGCATTTT
v_call: TRBV20-1; d_call: .; cdr3_length: 15; j_call: TRBJ1-1; clone_size: .; cdr3_aa: CSARLPGPVNTEAFF; cdr3_nt: TGCAGTGCTAGATTGCCGGGCCCAGTTAACACTGAAGCTTTCTTT
v_call: TRBV2; d_call: .; cdr3_length: 12; j_call: TRBJ1-1; clone_size: many; cdr3_aa: CASSVSGAEAFF; cdr3_nt: TGTGCCAGCAGTGTTTCCGGGGCTGAAGCTTTCTTT
v_call: TRBV7-6; d_call: TRBD2; cdr3_length: 17; j_call: TRBJ2-7; clone_size: .; cdr3_aa: CARLRRALAGDTHEQCF; cdr3_nt: TGTGCCAGGCTACGTCGGGCTCTAGCGGGAGACACCCACGAGCAGTGCTTC
v_call: TRBV20-1; d_call: .; cdr3_length: 15; j_call: TRBJ2-5; clone_size: once; cdr3_aa: CSARDTGRGRETQYF; cdr3_nt: TGCAGTGCTAGAGATACGGGGCGTGGGAGGGAGACCCAGTACTTC
v_call: TRBV12-3/TRBV12-4; d_call: TRBD2; cdr3_length: 14; j_call: TRBJ2-7; clone_size: few; cdr3_aa: CASVSAGGYYEQYF; cdr3_nt: TGTGCCAGTGTCTCGGCGGGAGGATACTACGAGCAGTACTTC